These T cell receptor beta chains were read from a single sample in a study of blood T cells in healthy people across ages. TCRdb analysed the 5' RACE reads with MiXCR anew, one entry per CDR3 protein. The profile shows around 990,000 distinct CDR3 sequences, roughly two fifths of them singletons. Sequencing was done on a sample of blood. All receptors come from a man aged 18 to 35 in good health. CDR3s include the opening cysteine and the closing phenylalanine or tryptophan. The D gene is left open where the match is weak. Only part of the rows carry a size: once, few, many, or a class if the clone is expanded.

D	J	size	V	DNA	CDR3
-	TRBJ1-1	-	TRBV15	TGTGCCACCAGCAGAGGTGTCAGGGAGGCCGCTGAAGCTTTCTTT	CATSRGVREAAEAFF
-	TRBJ2-2	-	TRBV2	TGTGCCAGCACAGAAATGGAGGACACCGGGGAGCTGTTTTTT	CASTEMEDTGELFF
-	TRBJ2-3	few	TRBV12-1	TGTGCCAGCAGCTCCCCTATCCTGGCAGGTCTCTACCCTACGCAGTATTTT	CASSSPILAGLYPTQYF
-	TRBJ1-2	few	TRBV3-1	TGTGCCAGCAGCCAAATGGGAGACGCCTATGGCTACACCTTC	CASSQMGDAYGYTF
-	TRBJ1-5	few	TRBV12-3/TRBV12-4	TGTGCCAGCAGTTCCCGACTAAATAGCAATCAGCCCCAGCATTTT	CASSSRLNSNQPQHF
TRBD1	TRBJ2-2	-	TRBV20-1	TGCAGTGCTAAATCAACCGGGACAGCGATCACCGGGGAGCTGTTTTTT	CSAKSTGTAITGELFF
TRBD1	TRBJ2-3	-	TRBV20-1	TGCAGTGCTACAGAGCAGGGGGCTGTAGATACGCAGTATTTT	CSATEQGAVDTQYF
-	TRBJ2-5	once	TRBV6-5	TGTGCCAGCAGTCATAGCAGGGTAGATGAGCAGTACTTC	CASSHSRVDEQYF
-	TRBJ1-2	many	TRBV11-2	TGTGCCAGCAGCCACCCGGGGATTAACTATGGCTACACCTTC	CASSHPGINYGYTF
-	TRBJ1-5	-	TRBV12-3/TRBV12-4	TGTGCCAGCAGTTTAGGCCACAATCAGCCCCAGCATTTT	CASSLGHNQPQHF
TRBD1	TRBJ1-2	-	TRBV6-1	TGTGCCAGCAGTGACACAGGGGCGCCATCTAACATCTATGGCTACACCTTC	CASSDTGAPSNIYGYTF
-	TRBJ2-3	-	TRBV5-1	TGCGCCAGCAGCGACCTTTCGACAGGAGATACGCAGTATTTT	CASSDLSTGDTQYF
TRBD1	TRBJ1-5	-	TRBV5-1	TGCGCCAGCAGTGAGGGACAGGGGGCCCACCAGCCCCAGCATTTT	CASSEGQGAHQPQHF
-	TRBJ2-3	few	TRBV6-1	TGTGCCAGCAGTGAAGTCTGGGGGCCTAGCACAGATACGCAGTATTTT	CASSEVWGPSTDTQYF
-	TRBJ2-4	-	TRBV20-1	TGCAGTGCTAAAAAATTCGATGAGACCCGGTACTTC	CSAKKFDETRYF
TRBD1	TRBJ1-1	few	TRBV7-2	TGTGCCAGCAGCCTAGGGGGCTCGGACACTGAAGCTTTCTTT	CASSLGGSDTEAFF
-	TRBJ1-5	once	TRBV9	TGTGCCAGCAGCGCCCAGCCTAATCAGCCCCAGCATTTT	CASSAQPNQPQHF
TRBD2	TRBJ2-7	-	TRBV13	TGTGCCAGCAGCTCGAATGGACTAGCGGGGTACAATGAGCAGTACTTC	CASSSNGLAGYNEQYF
-	TRBJ1-2	few	TRBV12-3/TRBV12-4	TGTGCCAGCAGTCTCGAGTGGGGCCGGGGGGGCTACACCTTC	CASSLEWGRGGYTF
-	TRBJ2-7	-	TRBV6-5	TGTGCCAGCAGTTGGGGGACAGAGGACGGGGGGGAGCAGTACTTC	CASSWGTEDGGEQYF
TRBD1	TRBJ1-1	-	TRBV3-1	TGTGCCAGCAGCCAAGATTCGGGGACAGGGAGGGCTTTCTTT	CASSQDSGTGRAFF
TRBD1	TRBJ1-2	-	TRBV5-1	TGCGCCAGCAGCTCGCCCGAGGGGGCCCTTAACTATGGCTACACCTTC	CASSSPEGALNYGYTF
-	TRBJ1-4	-	TRBV20-1	TGCAGTGCTACAGATCATGAAAAACTGTTTTTT	CSATDHEKLFF
-	TRBJ1-1	few	TRBV5-4	TGTGCCAGCAACCTAGGTGGGGGGGAAGTGAACACTGAAGCTTTCTTT	CASNLGGGEVNTEAFF
-	TRBJ1-6	-	TRBV20-1	TGCAGTGCTCCTCCCGAGGGCGGGAATTCACCCCTCCACTTT	CSAPPEGGNSPLHF
TRBD1	TRBJ1-1	few	TRBV24-1	TGTGCCACCAGTGATACCGGGACAGGGGTTCCCACTGAAGCTTTCTTT	CATSDTGTGVPTEAFF
-	TRBJ1-5	few	TRBV7-9	TGTGCCAGCAGCCCATCAGCGGTGAGCAATCAGCCCCAGCATTTT	CASSPSAVSNQPQHF
-	TRBJ2-3	few	TRBV5-1	TGCGCCAGCAGCTTGGAGGCAGGGCGGGATACGCAGTATTTT	CASSLEAGRDTQYF
-	TRBJ2-5	few	TRBV7-2	TGTGCCAGCAGCTTCGCCAGGGTGGTAGAGGAGCAGTACTTC	CASSFARVVEEQYF